The next 26 T cell receptor beta chains were all read from a single sample in a study of blood T cell repertoires in COVID-19 (dated by TCRdb to between 2020 and 2021). The library was generated by the immunoSEQ multiplex PCR assay. Not all clones reach the TCRdb copy of this immuneACCESS table, which keeps in-frame sequences only. Checked studies attribute under half of the gap to unresolved V genes and leave the rest unexplained. In this sample the table shows 150,000 to 200,000 clones, approximately 85% of which occur a single time. Jointly, the top ten make up approximately 9.9% of the sample. Sequenced sample: peripheral blood. Receptors were obtained from a human donor with active or convalescent COVID-19. The donor label of this sample is uncertain.

The genes are TRBV20-1 and TRBJ2-3; D unclear. Germline CDR1 DFQATT, CDR2 SNEGSKA (reference sequence). The CDR3 covers 11 residues. V was trimmed by 3 bases and J by 6 bases, leaving 7 bases between them. In nucleotides, the CDR3 is TGCAGTGCTAGCCTAGAGGATACGCAGTATTTT. It codes for CSASLEDTQYF.

The V gene is TRBV5-1, the J gene TRBJ1-2; D possibly corresponds to TRBD1 (5 bases). The CDR3 totals 11 residues. V lost 4 bases and J 6 bases, leaving 7 bases between the germline ends. Germline CDR1 reads SGHRS; CDR2 reads YFSETQ. CDR3 in amino acids: CASSEDNGYTF. The CDR3 DNA reads TGCGCCAGCAGCGAGGACAATGGCTACACCTTC.

The chain couples TRBV18 to TRBJ1-5, with a possible D match to TRBD1 (6 bases). This CDR3 contains 14 residues. The V gene's germline CDR1 is KGHSH and CDR2 LQKENI. Trimming shortened V by 3 bases and J by 7 bases, and 13 bases separated the two germline ends. This CDR3 reads CASSPQQGSQPQHF. In DNA form, the CDR3 reads TGTGCCAGCTCACCTCAGCAGGGGAGCCAGCCCCAGCATTTT.

The chain couples TRBV6-2 or TRBV6-3 to TRBJ1-2; 8 nucleotides align to TRBD1. This CDR3 has 15 amino acids. The V gene end was trimmed by 4 bases and the J gene end by 4 bases; junction bases not matched to a gene: 8. Germline values: CDR1 MNHEY, CDR2 SVGEGT. CDR3 in amino acids: CASSLQGELSYGYTF. CDR3 in DNA: TGTGCCAGCAGTTTACAGGGGGAGCTCTCCTATGGCTACACCTTC.

The chain couples TRBV28 to TRBJ2-2; perhaps TRBD2 as D (5 bases). The length of the CDR3 is 14 residues. The V and J ends lost 2 bases and 3 bases respectively, with 7 bases between them. Germline CDR1 MDHEN, CDR2 SYDVKM. The chain's CDR3 is CASSLEGDTGELFF. As DNA, the CDR3 is TGTGCCAGCAGTTTAGAGGGAGACACCGGGGAGCTGTTTTTT.

Details on this clone: An end of the junction differs from the germline gene, which may be a read error. The chain employs TRBV18 and TRBJ2-3, with 10 bases fitting TRBD2. This CDR3 contains 15 residues. The germline V gene encodes CDR1 KGHSH and CDR2 LQKENI. CDR3 sequence reads: CASSPLAGYTDTQYF. In DNA, the CDR3 is TGTGCCAGCTCGCCACTAGCGGGGTACACAGATACGCAGTATTTT.

The chain uses TRBV6-6 and TRBJ1-3; D call uncertain. This CDR3 spans 15 amino acids. V lost 6 bases, J lost 2 bases, and 14 bases lay in between. Per germline, CDR1 MNHNY and CDR2 SVGAGI (reference sequence). The CDR3 loop reads CASRNQNTAGNTIYF. The CDR3 DNA reads TGTGCCAGCAGGAACCAGAATACCGCTGGAAACACCATATATTTT.

The chain carries TRBV6-2 or TRBV6-3 and TRBJ1-5, with D perhaps TRBD1 (6 bases). The CDR3 covers 14 residues. Germline loops: CDR1 MNHEY, CDR2 SVGEGT. Trimming removed 3 bases from V and 6 bases from J, with 12 bases in between. The CDR3 reads CASSYQGPAQPQHF. CDR3 nucleotide sequence: TGTGCCAGCAGTTATCAGGGGCCGGCTCAGCCCCAGCATTTT.

A single count supports this clone. This chain joins TRBV7-8 and TRBJ2-3; TRBD1 might be the D (6 bases). The CDR3 length is 16 residues. Germline V gene sequence: CDR1 SGHVS, CDR2 FQNEAQ. V lost 5 bases and J 2 bases, leaving 17 bases between the germline ends. CDR3 DNA sequence: TGTGCCAGCAGCCGTGACAGGATAAACTTCACAGATACGCAGTATTTT. This translates into CASSRDRINFTDTQYF.

CDR3 DNA: TGTGCCAGCAGACAATCTAGCGGGGGGGCGGATGAGCAGTTCTTC. This codes for CASRQSSGGADEQFF. The chain employs TRBV2 and TRBJ2-1; 12 bases are shared with TRBD2. Per the germline V gene, CDR1 is SNHLY and CDR2 is FYNNEI. The CDR3 runs to 15 residues. The J segment lost 8 bases and the V segment lost 6 bases, leaving 8 bases of the junction unmatched.

The rearrangement links TRBV28 to TRBJ1-2; 7 bases agree with TRBD1. The CDR3 extends over 15 amino acids. From germline, CDR1 is MDHEN and CDR2 SYDVKM. Trimming cost V 0 bases and J 5 bases; bases outside gene matches: 6. The CDR3 loop is CASSLWTGKLYGYTF. The CDR3 nucleotides read TGTGCCAGCAGTTTATGGACAGGGAAGTTATATGGCTACACCTTC.

The V gene is TRBV6-5, the J gene TRBJ2-7; possibly TRBD2 for D (7 bases). Germline V gives CDR1 MNHEY, CDR2 SVGAGI. V was clipped by 2 bases and J by 3 bases, with 17 bases between them. The CDR3 runs to 16 residues. CDR3: CASSYNPGGDNYEQYF. As DNA, the CDR3 is TGTGCCAGCAGTTACAATCCTGGGGGGGACAACTACGAGCAGTACTTC.

V usage is TRBV12-5 and J usage is TRBJ1-2; the D gene is possibly TRBD1 (5 bases). CDR1 is LGHNT and CDR2 is FRNRAP in the germline V gene. The V end was cut by 5 bases, the J end by 7 bases, with 20 bases between. CDR3 length equals 15 residues. CDR3: CASGTDLRSQGGYTF. CDR3 DNA sequence: TGTGCTAGTGGTACCGATCTTCGGAGTCAGGGTGGCTACACCTTC.

The V gene is TRBV5-1, the J gene TRBJ2-7; 7 nucleotides match TRBD2. With 4 bases clipped from V and 3 bases from J, the junction kept 4 bases outside the gene matches. This CDR3 region has 13 residues. Germline CDR1 SGHRS, CDR2 YFSETQ. CDR3 region: CASSPTSDYEQYF. As DNA, the CDR3 is TGCGCCAGCAGCCCTACTAGCGACTACGAGCAGTACTTC.

The chain employs TRBV6-6 and TRBJ2-1, with 13 positions matching TRBD2. This CDR3 comprises 16 residues. CDR1 MNHNY and CDR2 SVGAGI come from the germline V gene (reference sequence). V lost 5 bases and J lost 4; bases outside the gene matches: 5. The CDR3 is CASSNTGLAGYNEQFF. The CDR3 DNA reads as TGTGCCAGCAGTAATACGGGACTAGCGGGATACAATGAGCAGTTCTTC.

The chain employs TRBV18 and TRBJ1-1, with D possibly TRBD1 on 5 matching bases. The V and J ends lost 3 bases and 5 bases respectively, with 13 bases between them. The germline V gene has CDR1 KGHSH and CDR2 LQKENI. The length of the CDR3 is 14 residues. The CDR3 DNA reads TGTGCCAGCTCACCTGGCGGGGCTAATACTGAAGCTTTCTTT. As protein: CASSPGGANTEAFF.

CDR3 sequence (DNA): TGTGCCACCACCCGGACTAGCGGGAGTAGAGAGCAGTTCTTC. This encodes CATTRTSGSREQFF. The chain joins TRBV15 to TRBJ2-1; 13 bases match TRBD2. CDR3 length equals 14 residues. CDR1 is LNHNV and CDR2 is YYDKDF in the germline V gene (reference sequence). Trimming cost V 7 bases and J 10 bases; bases outside gene matches: 7.

The CDR3 region has the DNA TGCGCCAGCAGGTACCGGGATTCCTACGAGCAGTACTTC. Translating gives CASRYRDSYEQYF. V is TRBV5-1 and J is TRBJ2-7, with D perhaps TRBD2 (5 bases). V was shortened by 5 bases and J by 1 base, with 10 bases between the two germline ends. The germline V gene encodes CDR1 SGHRS and CDR2 YFSETQ. The CDR3 sequence is 13 residues long.

This clone has more than one count but fewer than ten. The chain links TRBV19 to TRBJ1-1; TRBD1 matches at 7 bases. The CDR3 has 12 residues. The germline CDR1 and CDR2 sequences are LNHDA and SQIVND (reference sequence). V lost 6 bases, J lost 11 bases, and 9 bases stayed unmatched. Here the CDR3 reads CASRPTGRRAFF. CDR3 in DNA: TGTGCCAGTAGACCGACAGGGCGTCGCGCTTTCTTT.

The chain employs TRBV9 and TRBJ1-3; D uncertain. The V and J ends lost 0 bases and 0 bases respectively, with 7 bases between them. The CDR3 loop spans 15 amino acids. Germline CDR1 SGDLS, CDR2 YYNGEE. The CDR3 nucleotides are TGTGCCAGCAGCGTAGGAGAGGGCTCTGGAAACACCATATATTTT. Protein sequence: CASSVGEGSGNTIYF.

The chain is built from TRBV6-5 and TRBJ1-2, with D tentatively TRBD1 (5 bases). This CDR3 comprises 13 residues. Germline loops: CDR1 MNHEY, CDR2 SVGAGI. Trimming cost V 6 bases and J 5 bases, with 13 bases left between them. CDR3: CASRKGEGYGYTF. DNA for the CDR3: TGTGCCAGCAGGAAAGGGGAAGGGTATGGCTACACCTTC.

The chain carries TRBV7-2 and TRBJ2-1; D uncertain. This CDR3 has 12 residues. Germline loops: CDR1 SGHTA, CDR2 FQGNSA. Trimming stripped 2 bases from V and 4 bases from J, with 3 bases between. The CDR3 DNA sequence: TGTGCCAGCAGCTTAATATACAATGAGCAGTTCTTC. Protein sequence: CASSLIYNEQFF.

The chain carries TRBV16 and TRBJ1-6, with D unresolved. V lost 0 bases, J lost 8 bases, and 5 bases lay in between. Per germline, CDR1 KGHSY and CDR2 FQNENV. CDR3 size: 13 residues. The CDR3 spells CASSQSQDSPLHF. The CDR3 region has the DNA TGTGCCAGCAGCCAATCGCAGGATTCACCCCTCCACTTT.

The V gene is TRBV7-2, the J gene TRBJ1-6; a weak D match, TRBD1 (6 bases). Germline CDR1 SGHTA, CDR2 FQGNSA. CDR3 size: 15 residues. Trimming removed 1 base from V and 9 bases from J, with 13 bases in between. CDR3 DNA sequence: TGTGCCAGCAGCTTAGGGACAGAAGTTAGTTCACCCCTCCACTTT. Residues: CASSLGTEVSSPLHF.

There are a few counts of this clone. The chain is built from TRBV20-1 and TRBJ1-2; 7 positions agree with TRBD1. The J segment lost 8 bases and the V segment lost 3 bases, leaving 6 bases of the junction unmatched. From germline, CDR1 is DFQATT and CDR2 SNEGSKA (reference sequence). The CDR3 is made up of 12 amino acids. The CDR3 sequence: CSASVEGGGYTF. DNA of the CDR3: TGCAGTGCTAGTGTTGAAGGGGGCGGCTACACCTTC.

The J gene is TRBJ2-1, the V gene TRBV19; 14 nucleotides line up with TRBD2. CDR1 and CDR2 (germline): LNHDA, SQIVND (reference sequence). V shed 6 bases and J 4 bases; nucleotides not matched to a gene: 5. This CDR3 region has 16 residues. CDR3 sequence: CASRGLAGASYNEQFF. The CDR3 nucleotides are TGTGCCAGTAGGGGACTAGCGGGGGCCTCTTACAATGAGCAGTTCTTC.